Below are 15 T cell receptor beta chains sequenced from a single sample in a study of T cell changes during pregnancy in multiple sclerosis. Sequencing was performed with immunoSEQ multiplex PCR; in TCRdb, only in-frame clones are kept and a portion is missing. The sample contains 65,000 to 90,000 clones, roughly 92% of which appear only once. The material sequenced was peripheral blood, taken in the first trimester of pregnancy. All receptors derive from a female donor with multiple sclerosis, enrolled in a pregnancy study.

This clone was observed once. The J gene is TRBJ1-2, the V gene TRBV20-1, with D perhaps TRBD1 (5 bases). CDR1 and CDR2 from the germline V gene are DFQATT and SNEGSKA (reference sequence). V gave up 4 bases and J gave up 8 bases, with 11 bases separating them. The length of the CDR3 is 11 residues. The CDR3 spells CSATGFGGYTF. CDR3 DNA: TGCAGTGCTACAGGGTTTGGGGGCTACACCTTC.

The chain links TRBV6-5 to TRBJ1-2; D might be TRBD1 (5 bases). Trimming pared 2 bases from V and 2 bases from J, leaving 12 bases between. Per the germline V gene, CDR1 is MNHEY and CDR2 is SVGAGI. The CDR3 runs to 15 residues. The CDR3 nucleotides read TGTGCCAGCAGTTACGGGTCGGCAGGGAACTATGGCTACACCTTC. Its translation is CASSYGSAGNYGYTF.

The J gene is TRBJ2-2, the V gene TRBV9; 13 nucleotides align to TRBD2. The CDR3 has 16 amino acids. The J segment lost 3 bases and the V segment lost 2 bases, leaving 1 base of the junction unmatched. Germline CDR1 reads SGDLS; CDR2 reads YYNGEE. The CDR3 spells CASSVGLAGDTGELFF. In DNA form, the CDR3 reads TGTGCCAGCAGCGTTGGACTAGCGGGGGACACCGGGGAGCTGTTTTTT.

This chain uses TRBV12-5 with TRBJ2-2; 9 bases map to TRBD1. Germline V lookup: CDR1 LGHNT, CDR2 FRNRAP. CDR3 length equals 16 residues. With V trimmed by 6 bases and J by 2 bases, 7 bases remained unmatched. The CDR3 nucleotides read TGTGCTAGTGGACCCCCGACAGGGGGAAACACCGGGGAGCTGTTTTTT. Its translation: CASGPPTGGNTGELFF.

This clone came up a few times. This chain links TRBV7-3 with TRBJ2-1; tentative D call: TRBD2 (6 bases). This CDR3 region has 14 residues. The germline V gene has CDR1 SGHTA and CDR2 FQGTGA. The germline V and J ends were trimmed by 2 bases and 5 bases, with 10 bases remaining between them. The CDR3 sequence is CASSLAGTHNEQFF. In nucleotides, the CDR3 is TGTGCCAGCAGCTTAGCCGGGACTCACAATGAGCAGTTCTTC.

The chain links TRBV7-2 to TRBJ2-1; D not resolved. V lost 8 bases and J 8 bases, leaving 13 bases between the germline ends. This CDR3 has 12 amino acids. The germline V gene encodes CDR1 SGHTA and CDR2 FQGNSA. The CDR3 loop is CASRMLSDEQFF. The CDR3 DNA is TGTGCCAGCCGTATGTTGAGCGATGAGCAGTTCTTC.

The chain joins TRBV27 to TRBJ1-5; 7 bases line up with TRBD1. J was trimmed by 4 bases and V by 5 bases; bases with no gene match: 5. Per germline, CDR1 MNHEY and CDR2 SMNVEV (reference sequence). The CDR3 has 14 amino acids. In DNA, the CDR3 is TGTGCCAGCAGTGTGGACAGGCTTAATCAGCCCCAGCATTTT. This codes for CASSVDRLNQPQHF.

The chain couples TRBV18 to TRBJ1-2; TRBD1 matches 7 bases. The germline V gene has CDR1 KGHSH and CDR2 LQKENI. J lost 4 bases, V lost 3 bases, and 5 bases had no gene match. There are 14 residues in the CDR3. CDR3 sequence: CASSPATGPYGYTF. CDR3 sequence (DNA): TGTGCCAGCTCACCCGCGACAGGGCCCTATGGCTACACCTTC.

This rearrangement joins TRBV6-6 to TRBJ2-4; TRBD1 agrees at 7 bases. The junction had 10 bases not matched to a gene; V was cut back by 2 bases and J by 9 bases. The V gene's germline CDR1 is MNHNY and CDR2 SVGAGI (reference sequence). The CDR3 is 15 amino acids. As DNA, the CDR3 is TGTGCCAGCAGTTACGTGGCAGGGGGAAATATCATTCAGTACTTC. It codes for CASSYVAGGNIIQYF.

The chain recombines TRBV18 with TRBJ1-1, with D unresolved. V lost 8 bases, J lost 5 bases, and 15 bases lay in between. This CDR3 region has 13 residues. Per the germline V gene, CDR1 is KGHSH and CDR2 is LQKENI. Here the CDR3 reads CASTDYRETEAFF. CDR3 in DNA: TGTGCCAGCACAGACTACCGCGAGACTGAAGCTTTCTTT.

V gene TRBV9 combines with J gene TRBJ2-5; D uncertain. The CDR3 length is 15 residues. The V gene's germline CDR1 is SGDLS and CDR2 YYNGEE. V lost 2 bases, J lost 3 bases, and 14 bases lay in between. CDR3 sequence: CASSVSSLKEETQYF. The DNA of the CDR3 is TGTGCCAGCAGCGTTTCGAGCCTCAAAGAAGAGACCCAGTACTTC.

This clone was recorded once. The chain has TRBV7-2 and TRBJ1-1; 8 bases map to TRBD1. V was pared by 4 bases and J by 0 bases, with 10 bases of the junction left unmatched. This CDR3 comprises 17 residues. CDR1 and CDR2 from the germline V gene are SGHTA and FQGNSA. The CDR3 here is CASSSRRTGPMNTEAFF. CDR3 bases: TGTGCCAGCAGCTCCCGCCGGACAGGGCCCATGAACACTGAAGCTTTCTTT.

This sequence joins TRBV25-1 and TRBJ1-2; D not resolved. The CDR3 contains 13 residues. The germline gives CDR1 MGHDK, CDR2 SYGVNS. Trimming shortened V by 4 bases and J by 6 bases, and 12 bases separated the two germline ends. Written as DNA, the CDR3 is TGTGCCAGCAGTGTACTCTACTCCCATGGCTACACCTTC. This translates into CASSVLYSHGYTF.

The V call is TRBV7-6, the J call TRBJ1-1; possibly TRBD1 for D (5 bases). V shed 5 bases and J shed 4 bases, with 14 bases lying between them. The CDR3 sequence is 14 residues long. Germline assignment: CDR1 SGHVS and CDR2 FNYEAQ. As DNA, the CDR3 is TGTGCCAGCAGCGCCTCAGGGTTTGGCACTGAAGCTTTCTTT. Translating it yields CASSASGFGTEAFF.

As for this clone: Other DNA sequences within the sample encode an identical CDR3. This chain uses TRBV4-3 with TRBJ1-2, with TRBD1 matching 7 bases. The germline V gene has CDR1 LGHNA and CDR2 YSLEER. V shed 6 bases, J shed 7 bases, and the junction held 11 bases outside the gene matches. The length of the CDR3 is 14 residues. CDR3 amino acids: CASSPTTGMAGYTF. DNA of the CDR3: TGCGCCAGCAGTCCCACGACAGGGATGGCTGGCTACACCTTC.